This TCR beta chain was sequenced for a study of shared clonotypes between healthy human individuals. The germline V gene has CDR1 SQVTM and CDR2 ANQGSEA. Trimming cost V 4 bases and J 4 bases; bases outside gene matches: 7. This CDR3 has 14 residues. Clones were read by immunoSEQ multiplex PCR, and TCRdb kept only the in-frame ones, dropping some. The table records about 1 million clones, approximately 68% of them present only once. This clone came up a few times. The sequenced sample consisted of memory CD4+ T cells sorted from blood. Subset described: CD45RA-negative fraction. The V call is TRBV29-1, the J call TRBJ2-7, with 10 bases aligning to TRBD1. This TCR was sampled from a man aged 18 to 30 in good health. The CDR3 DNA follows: TGCAGCGTTGGACGGGACAGGGGTAAATACGAGCAGTACTTC. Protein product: CSVGRDRGKYEQYF.